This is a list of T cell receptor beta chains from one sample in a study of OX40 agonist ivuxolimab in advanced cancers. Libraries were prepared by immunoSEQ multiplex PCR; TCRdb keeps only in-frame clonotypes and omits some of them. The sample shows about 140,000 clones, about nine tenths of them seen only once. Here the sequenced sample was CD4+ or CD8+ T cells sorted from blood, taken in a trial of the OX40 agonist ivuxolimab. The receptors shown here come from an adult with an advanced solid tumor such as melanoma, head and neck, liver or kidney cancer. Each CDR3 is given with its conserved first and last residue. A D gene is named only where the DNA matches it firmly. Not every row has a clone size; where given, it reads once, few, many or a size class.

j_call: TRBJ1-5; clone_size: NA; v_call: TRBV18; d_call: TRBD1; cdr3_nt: TGTGCCAGCTCAGCAGGACAGGCCCTGAATCAGCCCCAGCATTTT; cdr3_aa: CASSAGQALNQPQHF
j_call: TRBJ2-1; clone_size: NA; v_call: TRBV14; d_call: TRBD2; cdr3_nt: TGTGCCAGCAGCAACGAAGCGGGAGGGAACAATGAGCAGTTCTTC; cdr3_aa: CASSNEAGGNNEQFF
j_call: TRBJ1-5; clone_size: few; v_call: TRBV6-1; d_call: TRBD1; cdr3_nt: TGTGCCAGCTCTGTAGGGACAGGTCCGTATCAGCCCCAGCATTTT; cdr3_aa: CASSVGTGPYQPQHF
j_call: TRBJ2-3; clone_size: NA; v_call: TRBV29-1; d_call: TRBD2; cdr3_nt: TGCAGCGTTGAATCGAGCGGGAAGGCGCAGTATTTT; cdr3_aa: CSVESSGKAQYF
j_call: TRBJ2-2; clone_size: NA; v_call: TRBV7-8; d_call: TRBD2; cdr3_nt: TGTGCCAGCAGCTCCGGGACTAGCGGGAGGGCCGGGGAGCTGTTTTTT; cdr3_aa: CASSSGTSGRAGELFF
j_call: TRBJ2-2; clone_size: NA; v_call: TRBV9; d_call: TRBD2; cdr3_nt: TGTGCCAGCAGTTACGGACTAGCGGGAGGAACCGGGGAGCTGTTTTTT; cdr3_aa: CASSYGLAGGTGELFF
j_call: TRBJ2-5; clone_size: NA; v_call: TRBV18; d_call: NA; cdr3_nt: TGTGCCAGCTCAGAGACAGAAGAGACCCAGTACTTC; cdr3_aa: CASSETEETQYF
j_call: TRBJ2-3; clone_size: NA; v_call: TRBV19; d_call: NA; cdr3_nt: TGTGCCAGTAGTATAATGTTCGTGGGGAGTACGCAGTATTTT; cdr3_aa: CASSIMFVGSTQYF
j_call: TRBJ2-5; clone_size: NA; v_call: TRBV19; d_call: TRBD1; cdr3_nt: TGTGCCAGTAGCGGACAGGCTGGAATGGAGACCCAGTACTTC; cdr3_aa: CASSGQAGMETQYF
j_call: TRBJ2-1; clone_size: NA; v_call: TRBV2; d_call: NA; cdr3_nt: TGTGCCAGCAACGAACGGAGGAACAATGAGCAGTTCTTC; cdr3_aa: CASNERRNNEQFF
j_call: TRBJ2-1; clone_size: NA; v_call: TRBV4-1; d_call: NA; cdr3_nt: TGCGCCAGCAGCCTTACGTATGGGGAGGTATCCAATGAGCAGTTCTTC; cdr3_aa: CASSLTYGEVSNEQFF
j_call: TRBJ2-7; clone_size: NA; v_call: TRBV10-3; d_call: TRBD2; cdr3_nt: TGTGCCATCAGTGAGTCTCGCGGGACTAGCGGGATCCCCTACGAGCAGTACTTC; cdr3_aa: CAISESRGTSGIPYEQYF
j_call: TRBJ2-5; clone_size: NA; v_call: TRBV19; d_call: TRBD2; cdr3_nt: TGTGCCAGTAGTCCGGGGACTAGCGATCCTTGGGAGACCCAGTACTTC; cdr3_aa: CASSPGTSDPWETQYF
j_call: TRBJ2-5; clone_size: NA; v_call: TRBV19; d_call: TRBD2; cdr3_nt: TGTGCCAGTAGTATAGGGGGAGCGGGAGGCCAAGAGACCCAGTACTTC; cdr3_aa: CASSIGGAGGQETQYF
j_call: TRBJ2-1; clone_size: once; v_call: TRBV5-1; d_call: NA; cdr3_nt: TGCGCCAGCAGCTTAGGTCCGAACTCCTACAATGAGCAGTTCTTC; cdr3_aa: CASSLGPNSYNEQFF
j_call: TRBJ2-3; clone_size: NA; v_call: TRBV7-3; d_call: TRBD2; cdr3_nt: TGTGCCAGCAGCCAGGGACTAGCGGGACTCACAGATACGCAGTATTTT; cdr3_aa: CASSQGLAGLTDTQYF
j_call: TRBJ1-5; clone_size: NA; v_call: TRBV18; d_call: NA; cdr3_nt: TGTGCCAGCTCACCGGATTCTTATGCCGGGACCGGGGGCGGCAATCAGCCCCAGCATTTT; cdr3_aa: CASSPDSYAGTGGGNQPQHF
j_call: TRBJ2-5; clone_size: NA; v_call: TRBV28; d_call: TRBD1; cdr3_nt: TGTGCCAGCAGGGATTCCGGGACAGGGGTGGGAGAGACCCAGTACTTC; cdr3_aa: CASRDSGTGVGETQYF
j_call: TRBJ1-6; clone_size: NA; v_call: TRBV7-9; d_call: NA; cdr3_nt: TGTGCCAGCAGCTTAGGTTCAGGGTTGAACTTT; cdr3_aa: CASSLGSGLNF
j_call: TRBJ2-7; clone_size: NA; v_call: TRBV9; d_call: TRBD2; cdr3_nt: TGTGCCAGCAGCGTAGGAAATAGCGGGGTTTACGAGCAGTACTTC; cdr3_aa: CASSVGNSGVYEQYF
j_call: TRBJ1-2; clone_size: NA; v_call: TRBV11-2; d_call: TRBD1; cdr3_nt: TGTGCCAGCAGTTCGGGACAGGGGCTCTATGGCTACACCTTC; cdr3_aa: CASSSGQGLYGYTF
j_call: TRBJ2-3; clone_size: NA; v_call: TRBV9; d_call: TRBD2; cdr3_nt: TGTGCCAGCAGCCCCAGAGCGGGATTCACAGATACGCAGTATTTT; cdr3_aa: CASSPRAGFTDTQYF
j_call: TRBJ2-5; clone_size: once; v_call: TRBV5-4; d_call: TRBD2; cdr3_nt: TGTGCCAGCAGCCTCGGACTAGCGGGTGGAGAGACCCAGTACTTC; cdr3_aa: CASSLGLAGGETQYF
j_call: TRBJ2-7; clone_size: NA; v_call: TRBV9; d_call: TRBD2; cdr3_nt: TGTGCCAGCAGCGTGGCGGGAGGCTTCTCCTACGAGCAGTACTTC; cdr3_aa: CASSVAGGFSYEQYF
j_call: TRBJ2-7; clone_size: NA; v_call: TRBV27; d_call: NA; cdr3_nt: TGTGCCAGCAGTGGGGTAGGGGGCTCCTACGAGCAGTACTTC; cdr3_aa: CASSGVGGSYEQYF
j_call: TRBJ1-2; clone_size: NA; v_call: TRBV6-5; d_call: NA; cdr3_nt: TGTGCCATCCACCTTGGACGGCACTATGGCTACACCTTC; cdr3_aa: CAIHLGRHYGYTF
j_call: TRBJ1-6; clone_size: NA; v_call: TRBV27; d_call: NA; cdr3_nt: TGTGCCAGCAGTTCCCTCACACAGGGTATGAGTTCACCCCTCCACTTT; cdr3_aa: CASSSLTQGMSSPLHF
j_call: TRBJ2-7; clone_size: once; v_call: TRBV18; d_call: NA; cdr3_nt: TGTGCCAGCTCACCCGGCGGATCCTACGAGCAGTACTTC; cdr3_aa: CASSPGGSYEQYF
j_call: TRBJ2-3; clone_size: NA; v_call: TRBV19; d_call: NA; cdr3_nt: TGTGCCAGTAGTAGTCTCCGGGGTACGCAGTATTTT; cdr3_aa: CASSSLRGTQYF
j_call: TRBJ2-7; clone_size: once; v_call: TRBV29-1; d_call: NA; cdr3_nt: TGCAGCGTTGAAGACCTTCAGGGGGGGTCCTACGAGCAGTACTTC; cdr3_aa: CSVEDLQGGSYEQYF
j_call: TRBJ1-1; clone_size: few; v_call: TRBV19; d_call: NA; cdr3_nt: TGTGCCAGTAGTTGGTCGGCGAACACTGAAGCTTTCTTT; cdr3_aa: CASSWSANTEAFF
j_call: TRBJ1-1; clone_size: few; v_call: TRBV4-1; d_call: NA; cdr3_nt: TGCGCCAGCAGCCAAGATGGGGACGCTACTGAAGCTTTCTTT; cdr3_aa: CASSQDGDATEAFF
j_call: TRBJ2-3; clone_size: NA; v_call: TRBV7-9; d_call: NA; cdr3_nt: TGTGCCAGCAGCCTAAGGGGGAGCACAGATACGCAGTATTTT; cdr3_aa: CASSLRGSTDTQYF
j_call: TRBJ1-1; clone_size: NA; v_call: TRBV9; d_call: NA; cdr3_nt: TGTGCCAGCAGCGTAGGGATGAACACTGAAGCTTTCTTT; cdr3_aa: CASSVGMNTEAFF
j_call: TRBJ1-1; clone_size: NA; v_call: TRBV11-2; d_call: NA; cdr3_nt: TGTGCCAGCAGCTTAGAGGACCGTATGGAAGCTTTCTTT; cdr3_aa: CASSLEDRMEAFF
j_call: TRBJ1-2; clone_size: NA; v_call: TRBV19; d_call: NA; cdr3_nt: TGTGCCAGTATTCCAGGCGGGAAGTATGGCTACACCTTC; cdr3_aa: CASIPGGKYGYTF
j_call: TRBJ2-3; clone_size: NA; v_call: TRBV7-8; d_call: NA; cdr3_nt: TGTGCCAGCAGCTTAGTAGGGGCCTTACTAGATACGCAGTATTTT; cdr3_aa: CASSLVGALLDTQYF
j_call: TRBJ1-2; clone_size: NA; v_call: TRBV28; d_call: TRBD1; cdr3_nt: TGTGCCAGCATTAGGGGGCTAAGGAACTATGGCTACACCTTC; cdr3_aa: CASIRGLRNYGYTF
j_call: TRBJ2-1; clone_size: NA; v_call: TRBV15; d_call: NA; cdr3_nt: TGTGCCACCAGCAAACTGGGGCCCTACAATGAGCAGTTCTTC; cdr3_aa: CATSKLGPYNEQFF
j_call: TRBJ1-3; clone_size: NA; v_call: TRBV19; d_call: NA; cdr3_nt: TGTGCCAGTAGTAATCCGGGGGCGGAAGGAAACACCATATATTTT; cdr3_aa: CASSNPGAEGNTIYF
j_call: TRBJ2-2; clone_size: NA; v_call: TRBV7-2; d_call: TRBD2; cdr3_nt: TGTGCCAGCACCGTAGCGGGAGGTAACACCGGGGAGCTGTTTTTT; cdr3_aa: CASTVAGGNTGELFF
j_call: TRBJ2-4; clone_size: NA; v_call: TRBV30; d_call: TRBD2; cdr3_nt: TGTGCCTGGGTGGCGGGGACTAGCGGGACCAGGGGCGCCAAAAACATTCAGTACTTC; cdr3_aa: CAWVAGTSGTRGAKNIQYF
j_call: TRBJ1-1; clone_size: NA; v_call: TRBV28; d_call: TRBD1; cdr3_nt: TGTGCCAGCAGTTTCGGCCTGACAGGGGGGAACACTGAAGCTTTCTTT; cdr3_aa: CASSFGLTGGNTEAFF
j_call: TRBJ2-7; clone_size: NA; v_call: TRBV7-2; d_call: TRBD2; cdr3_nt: TGTGCCAGCAGCTTAAATCCGGGAGGGCCCTACGAGCAGTACTTC; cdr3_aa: CASSLNPGGPYEQYF
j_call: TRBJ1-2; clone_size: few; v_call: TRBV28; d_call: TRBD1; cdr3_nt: TGTGCCAGCACCGGACAGGGAGTCTATGGCTACACCTTC; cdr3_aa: CASTGQGVYGYTF
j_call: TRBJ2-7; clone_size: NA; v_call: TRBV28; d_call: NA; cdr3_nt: TGTGCCAGCAGTTTATACCCGACGGTTACCTACGAGCAGTACTTC; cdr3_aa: CASSLYPTVTYEQYF
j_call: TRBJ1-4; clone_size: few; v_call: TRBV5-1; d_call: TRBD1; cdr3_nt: TGCGCCAGCAGCTTGGCACAGGGGGCAAATGAAAAACTGTTTTTT; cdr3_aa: CASSLAQGANEKLFF
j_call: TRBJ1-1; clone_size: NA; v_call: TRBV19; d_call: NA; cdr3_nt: TGTGCCAGTACCTGGAGGGATGTGAACACTGAAGCTTTCTTT; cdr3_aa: CASTWRDVNTEAFF
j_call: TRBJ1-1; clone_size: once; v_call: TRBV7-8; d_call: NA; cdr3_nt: TGTGCCAGCAGCTTAGATGGGGGGGTGGTGGGCACTGAAGCTTTCTTT; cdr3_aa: CASSLDGGVVGTEAFF
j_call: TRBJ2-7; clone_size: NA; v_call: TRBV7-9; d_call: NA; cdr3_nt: TGTGCCAGCAGCCTTAGCGGAAGGGCCGACGAGCAGTACTTC; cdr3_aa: CASSLSGRADEQYF
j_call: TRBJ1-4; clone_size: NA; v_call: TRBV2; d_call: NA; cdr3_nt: TGTGCCAGCACCCGGGGGACAACTAATGAAAAACTGTTTTTT; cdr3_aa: CASTRGTTNEKLFF
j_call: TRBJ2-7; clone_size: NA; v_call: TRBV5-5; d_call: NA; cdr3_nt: TGTGCCAGCAGCTTTGCGCCCCCGAGCTACGAGCAGTACTTC; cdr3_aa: CASSFAPPSYEQYF
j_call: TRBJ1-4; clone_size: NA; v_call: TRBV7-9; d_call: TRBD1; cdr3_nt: TGTGCCAGCAGCTTAGGAGGAGGGGGCTCCGAAAAACTGTTTTTT; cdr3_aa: CASSLGGGGSEKLFF
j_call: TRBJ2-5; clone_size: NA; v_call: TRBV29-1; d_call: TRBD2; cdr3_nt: TGCAGCGTTGAAGATTATCCGGGACTAGCGGGAGTGGTTGAGCAGTACTTC; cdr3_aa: CSVEDYPGLAGVVEQYF
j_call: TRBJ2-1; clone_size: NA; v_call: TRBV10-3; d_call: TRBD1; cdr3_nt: TGTGCCATCAGTGAGTCGAGCGGGACAGGGCTCTACAATGAGCAGTTCTTC; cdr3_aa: CAISESSGTGLYNEQFF
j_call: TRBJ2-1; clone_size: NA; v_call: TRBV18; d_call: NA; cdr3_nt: TGTGCCAGCTCACCATCCTCTAGGGGCAATGAGCAGTTCTTC; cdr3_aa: CASSPSSRGNEQFF
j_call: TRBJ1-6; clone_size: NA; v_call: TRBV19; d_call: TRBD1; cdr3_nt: TGTGCCAGCCATACGGGGGGACAGGGGCCCTCACCCCTCCACTTT; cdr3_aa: CASHTGGQGPSPLHF